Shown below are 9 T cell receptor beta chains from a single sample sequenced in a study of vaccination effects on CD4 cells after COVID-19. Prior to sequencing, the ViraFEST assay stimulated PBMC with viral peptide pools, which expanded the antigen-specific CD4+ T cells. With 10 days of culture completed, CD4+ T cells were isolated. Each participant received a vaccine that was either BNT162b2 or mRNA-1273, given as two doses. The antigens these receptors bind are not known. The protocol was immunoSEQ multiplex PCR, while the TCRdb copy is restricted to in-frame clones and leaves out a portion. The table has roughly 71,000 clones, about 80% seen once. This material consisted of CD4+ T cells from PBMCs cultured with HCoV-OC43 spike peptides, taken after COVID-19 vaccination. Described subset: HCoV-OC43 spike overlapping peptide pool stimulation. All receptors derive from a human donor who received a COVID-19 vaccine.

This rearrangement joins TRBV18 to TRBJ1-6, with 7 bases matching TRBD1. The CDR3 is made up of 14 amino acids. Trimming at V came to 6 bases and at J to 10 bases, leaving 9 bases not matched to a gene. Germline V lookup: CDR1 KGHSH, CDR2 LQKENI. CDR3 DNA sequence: TGTGCCAGCTCCCCGACAGGGACGGAGTCACCCCTCCACTTT. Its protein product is CASSPTGTESPLHF.

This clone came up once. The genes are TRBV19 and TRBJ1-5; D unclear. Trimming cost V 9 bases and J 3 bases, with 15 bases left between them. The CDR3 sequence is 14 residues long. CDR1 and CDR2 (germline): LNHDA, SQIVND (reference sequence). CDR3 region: CASRNGGPNQPQHF. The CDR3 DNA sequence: TGTGCCAGCCGAAACGGTGGTCCCAATCAGCCCCAGCATTTT. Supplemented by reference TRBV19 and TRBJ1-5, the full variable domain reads DGGITQSPKYLFRKEGQNVTLSCEQNLNHDAMYWYRQDPGQGLRLIYYSQIVNDFQKGDIAEGYSVSREKKESFPLTVTSAQKNPTAFYLCASRNGGPNQPQHFGDGTRLSIL.

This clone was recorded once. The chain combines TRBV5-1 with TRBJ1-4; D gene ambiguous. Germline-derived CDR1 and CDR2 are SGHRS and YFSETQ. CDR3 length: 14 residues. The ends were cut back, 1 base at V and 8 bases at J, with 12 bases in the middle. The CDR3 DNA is TGCGCCAGCAGCTTGTTTGGGAACAACGAAAAACTGTTTTTT. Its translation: CASSLFGNNEKLFF. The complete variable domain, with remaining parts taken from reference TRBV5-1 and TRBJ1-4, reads KAGVTQTPRYLIKTRGQQVTLSCSPISGHRSVSWYQQTPGQGLQFLFEYFSETQRNKGNFPGRFSGRQFSNSRSEMNVSTLELGDSALYLCASSLFGNNEKLFFGSGTQLSVL.

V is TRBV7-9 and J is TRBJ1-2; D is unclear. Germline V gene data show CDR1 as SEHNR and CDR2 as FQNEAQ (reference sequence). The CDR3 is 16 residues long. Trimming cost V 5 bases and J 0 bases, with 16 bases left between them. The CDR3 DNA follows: TGTGCCAGCAGCCCAACCCGCCAGGCCACTAACTATGGCTACACCTTC. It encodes CASSPTRQATNYGYTF.

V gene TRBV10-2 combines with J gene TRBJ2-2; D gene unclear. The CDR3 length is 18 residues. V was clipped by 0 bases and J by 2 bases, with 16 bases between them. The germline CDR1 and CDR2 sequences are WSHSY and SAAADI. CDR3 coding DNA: TGCGCCAGCAGTGAGTCGAGCCCCGGCAGGATCAACACCGGGGAGCTGTTTTTT. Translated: CASSESSPGRINTGELFF.

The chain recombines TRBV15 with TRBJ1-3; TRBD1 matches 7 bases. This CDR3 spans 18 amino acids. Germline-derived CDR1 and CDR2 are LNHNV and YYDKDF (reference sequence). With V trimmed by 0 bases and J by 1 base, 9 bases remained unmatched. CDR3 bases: TGTGCCACCAGCAGAGATCCAGGGACAGTCTTTTCTGGAAACACCATATATTTT. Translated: CATSRDPGTVFSGNTIYF.

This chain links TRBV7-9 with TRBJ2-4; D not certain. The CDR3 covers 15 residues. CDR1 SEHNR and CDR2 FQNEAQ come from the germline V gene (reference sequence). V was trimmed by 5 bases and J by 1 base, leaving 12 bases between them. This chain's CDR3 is CASSLDPGAKNIQYF. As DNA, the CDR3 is TGTGCCAGCAGCCTGGACCCTGGGGCCAAAAACATTCAGTACTTC.

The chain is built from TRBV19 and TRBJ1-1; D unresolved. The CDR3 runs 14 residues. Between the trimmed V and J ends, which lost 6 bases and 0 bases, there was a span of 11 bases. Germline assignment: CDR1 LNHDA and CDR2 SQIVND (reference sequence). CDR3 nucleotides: TGTGCCAGTAGGTCCCCGGAGATGAACACTGAAGCTTTCTTT. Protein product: CASRSPEMNTEAFF.

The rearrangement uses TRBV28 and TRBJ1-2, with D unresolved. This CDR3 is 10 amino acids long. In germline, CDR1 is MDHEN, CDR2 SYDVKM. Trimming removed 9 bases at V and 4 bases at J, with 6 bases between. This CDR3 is CASYFYGYTF. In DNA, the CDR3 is TGTGCCAGTTACTTCTATGGCTACACCTTC.